The 22 T cell receptor beta chains below all came from one sample that was sequenced in a study of identical twins. TCRdb processed the 5' RACE reads anew with MiXCR; each CDR3 protein has one entry. The sample lists a few hundred thousand distinct CDR3 sequences; roughly 9.9% were seen once. The same specimen was also included in a second study, on yellow fever vaccine responses in identical twins.

The sample taken for sequencing was PBMCs. These receptors were collected from a woman aged 18-29 years in good health.

There are a few counts of this clonotype. The chain combines TRBV11-2 with TRBJ2-5; TRBD1 matches 7 bases. Germline V gene data show CDR1 as SGHAT and CDR2 as FQNNGV. The CDR3 runs to 14 residues. Germline trimming cut 5 bases from V and 4 bases from J; bases unmatched to any gene: 7. The CDR3 nucleotides read TGTGCCAGCAGCCCCCGGGACAGATCAGAGACCCAGTACTTC. This encodes CASSPRDRSETQYF.

This clonotype occurred a few times. V usage is TRBV7-2 and J usage is TRBJ2-7; D is uncertain. V was shortened by 1 base and J by 2 bases, with 9 bases between the two germline ends. Germline V gene data show CDR1 as SGHTA and CDR2 as FQGNSA. The CDR3 is 14 amino acids. The CDR3 loop reads CASSLVGSPYEQYF. The DNA of the CDR3 is TGTGCCAGCAGCTTAGTAGGCAGTCCCTACGAGCAGTACTTC. Based on the CDR3 plus reference TRBV7-2 and TRBJ2-7, the full variable domain is GAGVSQSPSNKVTEKGKDVELRCDPISGHTALYWYRQSLGQGLEFLIYFQGNSAPDKSGLPSDRFSAERTGGSVSTLTIQRTQQEDSAVYLCASSLVGSPYEQYFGPGTRLTVT.

The V call is TRBV7-9, the J call TRBJ2-7; D unresolved. With 2 bases removed from V and 2 bases from J, the gap between germline ends came to 10 bases. Per the germline V gene, CDR1 is SEHNR and CDR2 is FQNEAQ (reference sequence). The CDR3 has 14 amino acids. CDR3 region: CASSLRTVPYEQYF. The CDR3 DNA reads as TGTGCCAGCAGCTTACGGACGGTACCCTACGAGCAGTACTTC.

This clonotype was detected ten times or more. The chain uses TRBV24-1 and TRBJ2-7; 11 bases align to TRBD1. CDR1 and CDR2 from the germline V gene are KGHDR and SFDVKD. V lost 3 bases to trimming and J lost 6 bases; unmatched junction nucleotides: 6. The CDR3 spans 15 residues. CDR3 coding DNA: TGTGCCACCAGTGATATGGACAGGGGGCGGATCGAGCAGTACTTC. As protein: CATSDMDRGRIEQYF.

This clonotype was counted only a few times. J is TRBJ2-2 and V is TRBV20-1; D uncertain. Trimming took 2 bases from V and 13 from J, leaving 11 bases between them. This CDR3 is 11 amino acids long. The germline gives CDR1 DFQATT, CDR2 SNEGSKA (reference sequence). CDR3 protein: CSARPGSRLFF. The CDR3 nucleotides read TGCAGTGCTAGACCCGGGTCCAGGCTGTTTTTT.

This clonotype came up a few times. This chain joins TRBV20-1 and TRBJ1-3; D may be TRBD1 (5 bases). CDR1 is DFQATT and CDR2 is SNEGSKA in the germline V gene (reference sequence). The V end was cut by 3 bases, the J end by 2 bases, with 11 bases between. The CDR3 has 14 residues. The CDR3 DNA follows: TGCAGTGCTAGTCTGGCAGGGACTGGAAACACCATATATTTT. Translating gives CSASLAGTGNTIYF.

This chain uses TRBV27 with TRBJ2-2; no firm D call. The CDR3 extends over 17 amino acids. Trimming took 4 bases from V and 2 from J, leaving 17 bases between them. CDR1 is MNHEY, CDR2 SMNVEV, per germline (reference sequence). CDR3 residues: CASSSTVGNGNTGELFF. CDR3 DNA: TGTGCCAGCAGTTCAACAGTGGGGAACGGCAACACCGGGGAGCTGTTTTTT.

This clonotype was seen repeatedly, ten times or more. The chain couples TRBV7-9 to TRBJ2-1, with D perhaps matching TRBD2 (6 bases). The CDR3 spans 14 residues. V was shortened by 6 bases and J by 5 bases, with 14 bases between the two germline ends. Per the germline V gene, CDR1 is SEHNR and CDR2 is FQNEAQ (reference sequence). The CDR3 loop is CASRGDSVHNEQFF. CDR3 DNA sequence: TGTGCCAGCAGGGGGGACTCGGTCCACAATGAGCAGTTCTTC.

In its sample, this clonotype was seen a few times. J is TRBJ2-7 and V is TRBV2; 8 bases map to TRBD2. In germline, CDR1 is SNHLY, CDR2 FYNNEI. The length of the CDR3 is 17 residues. Losses at the gene ends were 6 bases for V and 0 bases for J; bases not matched to a gene: 13. The CDR3 here is CASRPLPGRGSSYEQYF. The CDR3 DNA sequence: TGTGCCAGCAGGCCCCTTCCCGGGAGGGGGAGCTCCTACGAGCAGTACTTC.

In its sample, this clonotype was seen many times. This chain joins TRBV7-8 and TRBJ1-2; 9 bases match TRBD1. Germline values: CDR1 SGHVS, CDR2 FQNEAQ. The CDR3 covers 14 residues. Germline trimming cut 5 bases from V and 8 bases from J; bases unmatched to any gene: 9. For the CDR3, the DNA is TGTGCCAGCAGCACCCGGACAGGGGCGAGAGGCTACACCTTC. Its protein product is CASSTRTGARGYTF.

In this sample, this clonotype turned up a few times. This chain links TRBV20-1 with TRBJ2-7; no reliable D call. The CDR3 contains 14 residues. V gave up 5 bases and J gave up 3 bases, with 17 bases separating them. Germline V gives CDR1 DFQATT, CDR2 SNEGSKA (reference sequence). As DNA, the CDR3 is TGCAGTGCTCCCCGTTTAGACGGCGGCTACGAGCAGTACTTC. It yields the protein CSAPRLDGGYEQYF.

This clonotype was seen a few times. The gene calls are TRBV3-1 and TRBJ1-2; no clear D. CDR1 and CDR2 from the germline V gene are LGHDT and YNNKEL (reference sequence). Deletions cut 4 bases from V and 6 bases from J, with 12 bases between. The CDR3 contains 13 residues. Here the CDR3 reads CASSRSDTHGYTF. Here the CDR3 DNA reads TGTGCCAGCAGCCGGTCCGATACTCATGGCTACACCTTC. The full variable domain, rest sourced from reference TRBV3-1 and TRBJ1-2, is DTAVSQTPKYLVTQMGNDKSIKCEQNLGHDTMYWYKQDSKKFLKIMFSYNNKELIINETVPNRFSPKSPDKAHLNLHINSLELGDSAVYFCASSRSDTHGYTFGSGTRLTVV.

V is TRBV14 and J is TRBJ2-5; 11 bases agree with TRBD1. The CDR3 length is 15 residues. Trimming removed 6 bases from V and 5 bases from J; junction bases left unmatched: 8. CDR1 and CDR2 (germline): SGHDN, FVKESK. As DNA, the CDR3 is TGTGCCAGCAGTCCGGACAGGGGGCGCGAGGAGACCCAGTACTTC. It yields the protein CASSPDRGREETQYF.

This clonotype occurred many times. V usage is TRBV5-1 and J usage is TRBJ1-1; 8 bases line up with TRBD1. With 0 bases clipped from V and 8 bases from J, the junction kept 3 bases outside the gene matches. CDR1 and CDR2 from the germline V gene are SGHRS and YFSETQ. The CDR3 contains 13 residues. The CDR3 region is CASSLGTGPEAFF. The CDR3 coding sequence is TGCGCCAGCAGCTTGGGGACAGGGCCGGAAGCTTTCTTT.

This chain links TRBV19 with TRBJ2-5, with a weak D call TRBD1 (6 bases). V was shortened by 3 bases and J by 2 bases, with 10 bases between the two germline ends. Germline V gene lookup returns CDR1 LNHDA and CDR2 SQIVND (reference sequence). This CDR3 comprises 14 residues. This CDR3 is CASSMKTGQETQYF. The CDR3 nucleotides read TGTGCCAGTAGTATGAAAACAGGGCAAGAGACCCAGTACTTC.

At least ten counts were recorded for this clonotype. V and J are TRBV29-1 and TRBJ1-2; D ambiguous. Germline CDR1 is SQVTM and CDR2 is ANQGSEA. The CDR3 covers 11 residues. Trimming left V 2 bases short and J 14 bases short, with 15 bases between. Here the CDR3 reads CSVERNGARTF. The CDR3 DNA follows: TGCAGCGTTGAACGGAACGGTGCCAGGACCTTC. Drawing the rest from reference TRBV29-1 and TRBJ1-2, the complete variable domain is SAVISQKPSRDICQRGTSLTIQCQVDSQVTMMFWYRQQPGQSLTLIATANQGSEATYESGFVIDKFPISRPNLTFSTLTVSNMSPEDSSIYLCSVERNGARTFGSGTRLTVV.

This clonotype was observed many times. The CDR3 reads CASRPRGSYNEQFF. The CDR3 DNA sequence: TGTGCCAGCAGACCCAGGGGCTCCTACAATGAGCAGTTCTTC. The V gene is TRBV6-1, the J gene TRBJ2-1, with D tentatively TRBD1 (6 bases). V lost 6 bases, J lost 0 bases, and 9 bases lay in between. The CDR3 contains 14 residues. Looked up from germline, CDR1 is MNHNS and CDR2 is SASEGT.

This clonotype was observed a handful of times. Written as DNA, the CDR3 is TGTGCCAGCAGCTGGAGTGGACAGAACACTGAAGCTTTCTTT. This gives the protein CASSWSGQNTEAFF. This chain joins TRBV11-2 and TRBJ1-1, with a weak D call TRBD1 (5 bases). Looked up from germline, CDR1 is SGHAT and CDR2 is FQNNGV. The CDR3 spans 14 residues. Trimming cost V 4 bases and J 1 base, with 10 bases left between them.

This clonotype came up a few times. DNA for the CDR3: TGCGCCAGCAGCCAGGGCCCTGGCGAGCAGTACGAGCAGTACTTC. Encoded protein: CASSQGPGEQYEQYF. The genes are TRBV4-3 and TRBJ2-7; D ambiguous. The CDR3 spans 15 residues. The germline gives CDR1 LGHNA, CDR2 YSLEER. V was shortened by 3 bases and J by 4 bases, with 16 bases between the two germline ends.

In this sample, this clonotype turned up a few times. The rearrangement joins TRBV6-1 to TRBJ1-1; D gene unclear. The CDR3 has 11 residues. Germline CDR1 and CDR2: MNHNS and SASEGT. V was shortened by 1 base and J by 10 bases, with 7 bases between the two germline ends. CDR3 in amino acids: CASSEGVRAFF. The CDR3 coding sequence is TGTGCCAGCAGTGAAGGGGTCCGAGCTTTCTTT.

The chain's CDR3 is CAISDGRHSYEQYF. CDR3 sequence (DNA): TGTGCCATCAGTGACGGGAGGCACTCCTACGAGCAGTACTTC. The V and J genes are TRBV10-3 and TRBJ2-7; 7 bases fit TRBD2. Unmatched junction bases numbered 2, after V lost 3 bases and J lost 0 bases. CDR3 length equals 14 residues. Germline V gene data show CDR1 as ENHRY and CDR2 as SYGVKD.

This clonotype was observed many times. This chain connects TRBV6-2 or TRBV6-3 to TRBJ2-2; possible D gene TRBD1, 6 bases. Trimming shortened V by 7 bases and J by 6 bases, and 15 bases separated the two germline ends. CDR3 length: 14 residues. Looked up from germline, CDR1 is MNHEY and CDR2 is SVGEGT. The CDR3 loop reads CASTPATGSGELFF. In nucleotides, the CDR3 is TGTGCCAGCACCCCCGCTACAGGGTCCGGGGAGCTGTTTTTT.